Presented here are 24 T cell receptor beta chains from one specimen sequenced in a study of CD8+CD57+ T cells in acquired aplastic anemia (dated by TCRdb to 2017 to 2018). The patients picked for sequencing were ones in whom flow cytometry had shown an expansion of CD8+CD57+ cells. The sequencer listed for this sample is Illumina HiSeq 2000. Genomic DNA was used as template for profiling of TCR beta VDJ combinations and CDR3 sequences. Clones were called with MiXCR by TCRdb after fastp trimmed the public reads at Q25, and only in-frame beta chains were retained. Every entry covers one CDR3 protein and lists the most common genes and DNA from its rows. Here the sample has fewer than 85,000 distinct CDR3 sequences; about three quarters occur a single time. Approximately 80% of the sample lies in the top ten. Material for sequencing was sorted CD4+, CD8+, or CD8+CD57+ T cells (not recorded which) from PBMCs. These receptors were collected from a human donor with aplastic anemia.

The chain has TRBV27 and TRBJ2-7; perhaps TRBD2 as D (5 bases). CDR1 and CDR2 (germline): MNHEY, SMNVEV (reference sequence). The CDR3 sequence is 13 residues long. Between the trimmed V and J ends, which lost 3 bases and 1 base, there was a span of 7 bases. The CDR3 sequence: CASSFRGSYEQYF. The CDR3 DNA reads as TGTGCCAGCAGTTTCCGGGGATCCTACGAGCAGTACTTC.

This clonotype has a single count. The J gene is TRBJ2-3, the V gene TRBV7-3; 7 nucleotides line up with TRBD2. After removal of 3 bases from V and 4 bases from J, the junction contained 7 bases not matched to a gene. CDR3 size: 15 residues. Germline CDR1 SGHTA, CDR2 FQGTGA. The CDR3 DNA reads TGTGCCAGCAGCTTTCTTCCGGGAGGTGCAGATACGCAGTATTTT. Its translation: CASSFLPGGADTQYF. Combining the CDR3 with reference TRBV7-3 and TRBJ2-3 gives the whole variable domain GAGVSQTPSNKVTEKGKYVELRCDPISGHTALYWYRQSLGQGPEFLIYFQGTGAADDSGLPNDRFFAVRPEGSVSTLKIQRTERGDSAVYLCASSFLPGGADTQYFGPGTRLTVL.

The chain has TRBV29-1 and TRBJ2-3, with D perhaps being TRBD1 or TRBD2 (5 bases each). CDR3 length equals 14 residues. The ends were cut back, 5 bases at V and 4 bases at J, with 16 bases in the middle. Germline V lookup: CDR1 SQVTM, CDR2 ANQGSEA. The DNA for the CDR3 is TGCAGCGTTCTCCGGGACCTAGGGGCAGATACGCAGTATTTT. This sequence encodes CSVLRDLGADTQYF.

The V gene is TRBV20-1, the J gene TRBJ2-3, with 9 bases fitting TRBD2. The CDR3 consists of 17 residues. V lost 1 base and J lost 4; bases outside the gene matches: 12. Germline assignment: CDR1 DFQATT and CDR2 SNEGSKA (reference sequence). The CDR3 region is CSARVSGVAGVSDTQYF. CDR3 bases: TGCAGTGCTAGAGTCAGTGGGGTAGCGGGAGTTTCAGATACGCAGTATTTT.

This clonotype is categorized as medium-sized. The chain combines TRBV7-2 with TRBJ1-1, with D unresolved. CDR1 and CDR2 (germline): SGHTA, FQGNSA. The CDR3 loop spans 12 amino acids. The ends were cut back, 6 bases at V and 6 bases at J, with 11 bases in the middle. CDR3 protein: CASSTGVPEAFF. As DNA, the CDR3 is TGTGCCAGCAGTACCGGGGTCCCTGAAGCTTTCTTT.

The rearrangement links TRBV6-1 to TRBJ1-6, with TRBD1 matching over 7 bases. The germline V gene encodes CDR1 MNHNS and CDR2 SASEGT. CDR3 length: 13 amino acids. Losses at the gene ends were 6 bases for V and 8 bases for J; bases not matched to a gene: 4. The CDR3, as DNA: TGTGCCAGCAGAGCCACAGGGGATTCACCCCTCCACTTT. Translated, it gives CASRATGDSPLHF.

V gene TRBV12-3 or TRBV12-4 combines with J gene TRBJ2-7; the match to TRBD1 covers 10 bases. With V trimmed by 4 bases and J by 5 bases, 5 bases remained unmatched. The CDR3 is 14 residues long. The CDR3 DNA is TGTGCCAGCAGTTCTCGACAGGGGGCGGACGAGCAGTACTTC. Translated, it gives CASSSRQGADEQYF.

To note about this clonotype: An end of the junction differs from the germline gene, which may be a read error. The CDR3 region is CASRTGQFGGNTIYF. The CDR3 nucleotides are TGCGCCAGCAGAACGGGACAGTTCGGTGGAAACACCATATATTTT. The rearrangement links TRBV7-9 to TRBJ1-3; 7 bases agree with TRBD1. Germline CDR1 and CDR2: SEHNR and FQNEAQ (reference sequence). The CDR3 contains 15 residues.

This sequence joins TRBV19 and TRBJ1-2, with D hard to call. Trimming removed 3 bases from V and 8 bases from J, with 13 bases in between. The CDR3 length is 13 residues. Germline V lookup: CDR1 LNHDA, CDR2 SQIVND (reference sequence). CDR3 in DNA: TGTGCCAGTAGTATCAAGGGTCCGACCGGCTACACCTTC. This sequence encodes CASSIKGPTGYTF.

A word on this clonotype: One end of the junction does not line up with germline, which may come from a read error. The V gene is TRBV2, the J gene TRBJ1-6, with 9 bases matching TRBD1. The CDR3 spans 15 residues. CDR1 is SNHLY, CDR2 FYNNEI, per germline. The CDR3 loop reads CASGDRDSYNSPLHF. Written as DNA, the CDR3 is TGTGCCAGCGGGGACAGGGACTCCTATAATTCACCACTCCACTTT.

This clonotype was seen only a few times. CDR3 nucleotide sequence: TGTGCCAGCAGACGAAACAGGACTAGCGGGGCCTACGAGCAGTACTTC. Translating gives CASRRNRTSGAYEQYF. V gene TRBV3-1 combines with J gene TRBJ2-7, with TRBD2 matching over 12 bases. The CDR3 loop spans 16 amino acids. The V gene end was trimmed by 6 bases and the J gene end by 2 bases; junction bases not matched to a gene: 8. Germline CDR1 LGHDT, CDR2 YNNKEL (reference sequence).

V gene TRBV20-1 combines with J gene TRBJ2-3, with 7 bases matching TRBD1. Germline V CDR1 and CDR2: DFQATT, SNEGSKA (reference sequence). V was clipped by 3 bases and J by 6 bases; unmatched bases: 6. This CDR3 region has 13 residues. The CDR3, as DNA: TGCAGTGCTAGCCTCCTACAGGGGGATACGCAGTATTTT. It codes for CSASLLQGDTQYF.

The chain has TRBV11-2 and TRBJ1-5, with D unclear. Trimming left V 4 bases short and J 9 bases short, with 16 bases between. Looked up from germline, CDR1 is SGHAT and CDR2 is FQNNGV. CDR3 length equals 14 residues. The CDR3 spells CASSYARDLWPQHF. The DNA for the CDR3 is TGTGCCAGCAGCTATGCCCGCGATTTATGGCCCCAGCATTTT.

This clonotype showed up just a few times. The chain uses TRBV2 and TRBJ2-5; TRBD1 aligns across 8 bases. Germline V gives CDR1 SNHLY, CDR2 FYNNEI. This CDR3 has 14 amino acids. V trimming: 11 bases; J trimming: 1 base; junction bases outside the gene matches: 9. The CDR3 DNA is TGTGCCGTGGCGAGACAGGGGACCCAAGAGACCCAGTACTTC. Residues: CAVARQGTQETQYF. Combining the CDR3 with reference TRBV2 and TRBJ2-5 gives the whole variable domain EPEVTQTPSHQVTQMGQEVILRCVPISNHLYFYWYRQILGQKVEFLVSFYNNEISEKSEIFDDQFSVERPDGSNFTLKIRSTKLEDSAMYFCAVARQGTQETQYFGPGTRLLVL.

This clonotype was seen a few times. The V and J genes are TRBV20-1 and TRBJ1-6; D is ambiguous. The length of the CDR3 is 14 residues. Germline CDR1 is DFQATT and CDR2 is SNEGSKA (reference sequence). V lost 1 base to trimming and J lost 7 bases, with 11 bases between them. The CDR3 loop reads CSARAEPRNSPLHF. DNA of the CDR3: TGCAGTGCTAGAGCCGAGCCACGCAATTCACCCCTCCACTTT.

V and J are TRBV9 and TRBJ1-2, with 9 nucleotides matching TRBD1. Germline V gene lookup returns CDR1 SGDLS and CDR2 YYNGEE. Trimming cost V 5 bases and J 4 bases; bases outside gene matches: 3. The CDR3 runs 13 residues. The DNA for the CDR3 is TGTGCCAGCAGGGGGACAGGGCCCTATGGCTACACCTTC. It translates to CASRGTGPYGYTF.

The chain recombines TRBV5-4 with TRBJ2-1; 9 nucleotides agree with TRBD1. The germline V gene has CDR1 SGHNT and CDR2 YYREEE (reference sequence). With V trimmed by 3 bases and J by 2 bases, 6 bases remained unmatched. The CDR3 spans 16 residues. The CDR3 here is CASSWTGTGPYNEQFF. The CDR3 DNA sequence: TGTGCCAGCAGCTGGACCGGGACAGGGCCCTACAATGAGCAGTTCTTC.

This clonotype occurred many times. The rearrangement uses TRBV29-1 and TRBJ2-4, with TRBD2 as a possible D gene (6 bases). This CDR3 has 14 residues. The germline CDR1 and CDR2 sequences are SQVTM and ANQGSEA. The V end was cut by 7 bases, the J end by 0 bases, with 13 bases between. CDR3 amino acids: CSAGDSLAKNIQYF. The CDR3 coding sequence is TGCAGCGCGGGGGACTCTTTAGCCAAAAACATTCAGTACTTC.

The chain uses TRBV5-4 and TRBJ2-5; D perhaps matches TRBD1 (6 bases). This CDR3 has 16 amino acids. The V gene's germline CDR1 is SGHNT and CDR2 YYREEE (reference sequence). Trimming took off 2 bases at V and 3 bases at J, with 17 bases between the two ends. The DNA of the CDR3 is TGTGCCAGCAGCTTCCCCCGAGGGGGAGTGGAAGAGACCCAGTACTTC. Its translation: CASSFPRGGVEETQYF.

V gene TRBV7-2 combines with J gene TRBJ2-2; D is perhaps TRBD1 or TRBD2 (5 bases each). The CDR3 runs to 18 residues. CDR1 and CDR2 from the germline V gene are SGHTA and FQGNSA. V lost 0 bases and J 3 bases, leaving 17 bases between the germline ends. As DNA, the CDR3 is TGTGCCAGCAGCTTAGCTGCAGGGTGGGAGTCGGACACCGGGGAGCTGTTTTTT. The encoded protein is CASSLAAGWESDTGELFF. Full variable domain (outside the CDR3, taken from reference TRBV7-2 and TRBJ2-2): GAGVSQSPSNKVTEKGKDVELRCDPISGHTALYWYRQSLGQGLEFLIYFQGNSAPDKSGLPSDRFSAERTGGSVSTLTIQRTQQEDSAVYLCASSLAAGWESDTGELFFGEGSRLTVL.

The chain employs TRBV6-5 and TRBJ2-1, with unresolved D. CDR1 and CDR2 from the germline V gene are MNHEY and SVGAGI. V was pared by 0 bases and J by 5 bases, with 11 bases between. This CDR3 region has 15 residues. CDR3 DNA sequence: TGTGCCAGCAGTTACTCGCCAGTTATCCACAATGAGCAGTTCTTC. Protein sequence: CASSYSPVIHNEQFF.

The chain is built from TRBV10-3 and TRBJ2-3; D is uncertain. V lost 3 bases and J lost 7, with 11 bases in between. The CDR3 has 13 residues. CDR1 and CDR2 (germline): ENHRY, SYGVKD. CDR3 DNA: TGTGCCATCAGTGAAGGGCAAGCTAATACGCAGTATTTT. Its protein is CAISEGQANTQYF.

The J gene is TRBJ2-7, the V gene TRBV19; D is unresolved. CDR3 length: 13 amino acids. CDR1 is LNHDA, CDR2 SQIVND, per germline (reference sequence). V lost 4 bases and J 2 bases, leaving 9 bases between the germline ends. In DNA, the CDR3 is TGTGCCAGTAGTACAACAAAAACCTACGAGCAGTACTTC. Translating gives CASSTTKTYEQYF.

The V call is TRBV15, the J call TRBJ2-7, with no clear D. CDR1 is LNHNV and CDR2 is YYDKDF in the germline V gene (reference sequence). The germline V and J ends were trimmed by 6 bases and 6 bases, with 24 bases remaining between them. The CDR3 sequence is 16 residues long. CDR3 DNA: TGTGCCACCAGTGACCCCCCTCCCCTTCTAGGCTGCGAGCAGTACTTC. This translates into CATSDPPPLLGCEQYF.